The 2 T cell receptor beta chains below were found in one sample sequenced in a study of blood T cell repertoires in COVID-19. TCRdb's copy holds only in-frame clones and misses some; the assay was immunoSEQ multiplex PCR. Seen here are 55,000 to 65,000 clones, more than 65% observed once, and the top ten hold 25%. Input material: peripheral blood. These receptor sequences come from a human donor in a cohort sampled during active COVID-19.

The rearrangement joins TRBV7-9 to TRBJ1-5; no clear D. Trimming took 4 bases from V and 0 from J, leaving 13 bases between them. This CDR3 has 16 residues. Germline CDR1 SEHNR, CDR2 FQNEAQ (reference sequence). Here the CDR3 reads CASSSWGGNSNQPQHF. CDR3 DNA sequence: TGTGCCAGCAGCTCTTGGGGAGGGAATAGCAATCAGCCCCAGCATTTT.

V is TRBV15 and J is TRBJ1-1; D unresolved. The CDR3 length is 16 residues. CDR1 LNHNV and CDR2 YYDKDF come from the germline V gene (reference sequence). Trimming shortened V by 1 base and J by 4 bases, and 16 bases separated the two germline ends. CDR3 protein: CATSRGPEGGSTEAFF. The DNA for the CDR3 is TGTGCCACCAGCAGAGGGCCGGAGGGCGGAAGCACTGAAGCTTTCTTT.